One and the same sample provided the 28 T cell receptor beta chains below, sequenced in a study of beta chain features in type 1 diabetes. What was sequenced were expressed TCRB transcripts, since all of the isolated RNA had been reverse transcribed. Some clones are missing from TCRdb's copy, which holds only in-frame ones; the method was immunoSEQ multiplex PCR. The profile covers 300,000 or so clones, with 13% to 15% appearing a single time and 0.017% taken by the ten largest. Study-wide results and limits: Shorter TCRB CDR3s, moderately but significantly so, marked every one of the four CD4+ subsets in Type 1 diabetes patients.

The antigens of these receptors remain unknown. The sample comprised naive CD4+ T cells from blood. The receptors were gathered from a man aged 30 to 39 with type 1 diabetes.

This chain links TRBV28 with TRBJ2-1; D gene ambiguous. Trimming removed 5 bases at V and 7 bases at J, with 9 bases between. Looked up from germline, CDR1 is MDHEN and CDR2 is SYDVKM. The CDR3 length is 12 residues. Here the CDR3 reads CASSEIGNEQFF. CDR3 coding DNA: TGTGCCAGCAGTGAGATCGGGAATGAGCAGTTCTTC.

The table lists this clone with a few counts. The chain has TRBV15 and TRBJ2-7, with D tentatively TRBD2 (5 bases). Germline CDR1 is LNHNV and CDR2 is YYDKDF (reference sequence). Deletions cut 0 bases from V and 2 bases from J, with 20 bases between. CDR3 length equals 18 residues. CDR3 coding DNA: TGTGCCACCAGCAGAGATTCGCCCATCGACGTAGCGACCTACGAGCAGTACTTC. Its translation: CATSRDSPIDVATYEQYF.

This clone was seen more than once but under ten times. Sequence at one end of the junction differs from germline and may be a read error. The V and J genes are TRBV5-4 and TRBJ2-7; D may be TRBD2 (6 bases). CDR1 SGHNT and CDR2 YYREEE come from the germline V gene (reference sequence). The CDR3 consists of 13 residues. The CDR3 nucleotides are TGTGCCAGCAGCTCAGATAGTTCTGGGCTAGCGAACTTC. This gives the protein CASSSDSSGLANF.

A few counts support this clone. This CDR3 is also generated by other DNA sequences in the sample. The V gene is TRBV27, the J gene TRBJ2-3; a weak D match, TRBD1 (6 bases). V gave up 4 bases and J gave up 4 bases, with 9 bases separating them. The CDR3 is 13 amino acids. The germline V gene encodes CDR1 MNHEY and CDR2 SMNVEV (reference sequence). As DNA, the CDR3 is TGTGCCAGCAGTTCACAGGGCGCAGATACGCAGTATTTT. It is translated as CASSSQGADTQYF.

There are a few counts of this clone. The genes are TRBV10-3 and TRBJ2-5; 8 bases agree with TRBD2. Trimming removed 0 bases from V and 4 bases from J; junction bases left unmatched: 4. Germline-derived CDR1 and CDR2 are ENHRY and SYGVKD. This CDR3 comprises 15 residues. CDR3 protein: CAISESGTRAETQYF. The DNA of the CDR3 is TGTGCCATCAGTGAGTCTGGGACTAGGGCAGAGACCCAGTACTTC.

This clone came up once. The chain combines TRBV25-1 with TRBJ1-5; 8 nucleotides match TRBD1. This CDR3 comprises 18 residues. The V gene end was trimmed by 7 bases and the J gene end by 3 bases; junction bases not matched to a gene: 17. Germline V CDR1 and CDR2: MGHDK, SYGVNS. DNA of the CDR3: TGTGCCAGCACCCCACTCTACGGGACAGGAGGCGTCAATCAGCCCCAGCATTTT. It codes for CASTPLYGTGGVNQPQHF. Complete variable domain (other parts from reference TRBV25-1 and TRBJ1-5): EADIYQTPRYLVIGTGKKITLECSQTMGHDKMYWYQQDPGMELHLIHYSYGVNSTEKGDLSSESTVSRIRTEHFPLTLESARPSHTSQYLCASTPLYGTGGVNQPQHFGDGTRLSIL.

This clone was picked up a small number of times. The chain recombines TRBV9 with TRBJ2-1; weak D call: TRBD2 (5 bases). Per the germline V gene, CDR1 is SGDLS and CDR2 is YYNGEE. Trimming removed 3 bases at V and 0 bases at J, with 10 bases between. CDR3 length equals 15 residues. CDR3 coding DNA: TGTGCCAGCAGCGGGAGCGGAAACTCCTACAATGAGCAGTTCTTC. Protein product: CASSGSGNSYNEQFF. Full variable domain (missing parts from reference TRBV9 and TRBJ2-1): DSGVTQTPKHLITATGQRVTLRCSPRSGDLSVYWYQQSLDQGLQFLIQYYNGEERAKGNILERFSAQQFPDLHSELNLSSLELGDSALYFCASSGSGNSYNEQFFGPGTRLTVL.

This clone was detected once. The gene calls are TRBV7-2 and TRBJ2-1; TRBD1 is a possible D gene (6 bases). The V and J ends lost 5 bases and 4 bases respectively, with 9 bases between them. This CDR3 has 13 residues. The V gene's germline CDR1 is SGHTA and CDR2 FQGNSA. The CDR3 bases are TGTGCCAGCAGCAGTACAGGGTACAATGAGCAGTTCTTC. It yields the protein CASSSTGYNEQFF.

This clone has just a few counts. The CDR3, as DNA: TGTGCCAGCAGTCGAAACTACGAGCAGTACTTC. It codes for CASSRNYEQYF. V usage is TRBV25-1 and J usage is TRBJ2-5; D remains unclear. The DNA end is more similar to TRBJ2-7, so the J call may be wrong. CDR1 and CDR2 (germline): MGHDK, SYGVNS. CDR3 length: 11 residues.

This chain links TRBV4-3 with TRBJ2-1; 11 nucleotides line up with TRBD2. V dropped 1 base and J dropped 3; count of bases not matched to a gene: 5. The germline V gene has CDR1 LGHNA and CDR2 YSLEER. The CDR3 is 17 residues long. The DNA for the CDR3 is TGCGCCAGCAGCCAAGGACCCGGGACTAGCGGCTACAATGAGCAGTTCTTC. Translated: CASSQGPGTSGYNEQFF.

This clone was detected many times. The V call is TRBV29-1, the J call TRBJ2-7; TRBD2 agrees at 8 bases. The CDR3 sequence is 14 residues long. CDR1 SQVTM and CDR2 ANQGSEA come from the germline V gene. J lost 5 bases, V lost 6 bases, and 12 bases had no gene match. CDR3: CSVGSGSPPDEQYF. The CDR3 DNA sequence: TGCAGCGTGGGAAGCGGGAGTCCGCCCGACGAGCAGTACTTC.

CDR3 in DNA: TGTGCCAGCAGCCTAGGAGGGGTCGGGCAAGAGACCCAGTACTTC. Its translation is CASSLGGVGQETQYF. The V call is TRBV5-6, the J call TRBJ2-5; maybe TRBD2 (6 bases). CDR3 length: 15 residues. Germline CDR1 and CDR2: SGHDT and YYEEEE. The V gene lost 4 bases and the J gene lost 2 bases, with 15 bases spanning the gap.

This clone was seen a handful of times. The rearrangement joins TRBV9 to TRBJ1-5, with D perhaps TRBD1 (5 bases). With 0 bases removed from V and 11 bases from J, the gap between germline ends came to 12 bases. This CDR3 is built from 13 residues. The germline gives CDR1 SGDLS, CDR2 YYNGEE. The CDR3 DNA reads as TGTGCCAGCAGCGTAGGCAGCCAAGGGGCCCAGCATTTT. Its protein product is CASSVGSQGAQHF.

Details on this clone: The same CDR3 also results from other DNA sequences found in this sample. The chain is built from TRBV30 and TRBJ1-5, with a weak D call TRBD1 (5 bases). Trimming shortened V by 1 base and J by 4 bases, and 8 bases separated the two germline ends. The CDR3 totals 13 residues. Per germline, CDR1 GTSNPN and CDR2 SVGIG (reference sequence). CDR3 region: CAWSGGGNQPQHF. The CDR3 region has the DNA TGTGCCTGGAGTGGGGGGGGAAATCAGCCCCAGCATTTT.

For the CDR3, the DNA is TGTGCCAGCAGCTTACCCCTTGGGACAGGGGGAAAGACCGGGGAGCTGTTTTTT. It encodes CASSLPLGTGGKTGELFF. This chain joins TRBV7-9 and TRBJ2-2; 11 bases match TRBD1. From germline, CDR1 is SEHNR and CDR2 FQNEAQ (reference sequence). V lost 2 bases and J lost 5; bases outside the gene matches: 10. The CDR3 runs 18 residues.

This chain uses TRBV7-9 with TRBJ2-5; TRBD1 agrees at 7 bases. This CDR3 is built from 16 residues. Germline CDR1 reads SEHNR; CDR2 reads FQNEAQ (reference sequence). V shed 1 base, J shed 0 bases, and the junction held 5 bases outside the gene matches. The CDR3 spells CASSLGQGLDQETQYF. Written as DNA, the CDR3 is TGTGCCAGCAGCTTAGGACAGGGCCTCGACCAAGAGACCCAGTACTTC.

CDR3 residues: CASSSDPRYNEQFF. CDR3 DNA: TGTGCCAGCAGTTCTGACCCTAGGTACAATGAGCAGTTCTTC. The chain combines TRBV6-5 with TRBJ2-1; D gene unclear. This CDR3 region has 14 residues. V lost 4 bases, J lost 4 bases, and 11 bases lay in between. Germline values: CDR1 MNHEY, CDR2 SVGAGI.

The sample holds a few counts of this clone. This chain uses TRBV30 with TRBJ1-4; the D gene is possibly TRBD1 (5 bases). Germline loops: CDR1 GTSNPN, CDR2 SVGIG (reference sequence). V lost 5 bases and J 7 bases, leaving 11 bases between the germline ends. The CDR3 extends over 12 amino acids. The CDR3 here is CAWAGGSEKLFF. The CDR3 DNA follows: TGTGCCTGGGCGGGGGGAAGTGAAAAACTGTTTTTT.

The chain recombines TRBV7-9 with TRBJ1-1; 9 bases are shared with TRBD1. This CDR3 is 14 amino acids long. Germline CDR1 reads SEHNR; CDR2 reads FQNEAQ (reference sequence). V was clipped by 4 bases and J by 1 base; unmatched bases: 1. As DNA, the CDR3 is TGTGCCAGCAGCTGGGGACAGGGGAACACTGAAGCTTTCTTT. Protein product: CASSWGQGNTEAFF. Together with reference TRBV7-9 and TRBJ1-1, the CDR3 gives the full variable domain: DTGVSQNPRHKITKRGQNVTFRCDPISEHNRLYWYRQTLGQGPEFLTYFQNEAQLEKSRLLSDRFSAERPKGSFSTLEIQRTEQGDSAMYLCASSWGQGNTEAFFGQGTRLTVV.

This chain uses TRBV7-2 with TRBJ1-4, with no clear D. CDR3 length: 15 amino acids. V dropped 2 bases and J dropped 6 bases, with 13 bases sitting between them. From germline, CDR1 is SGHTA and CDR2 FQGNSA. CDR3 nucleotide sequence: TGTGCCAGCAGCTTAAACGGCGCCCGGGATGAAAAACTGTTTTTT. Translated: CASSLNGARDEKLFF.

The chain uses TRBV2 and TRBJ2-1; a possible D gene is TRBD2 (5 bases). This CDR3 region has 16 residues. CDR1 is SNHLY and CDR2 is FYNNEI in the germline V gene. V lost 4 bases and J lost 5, with 18 bases in between. The DNA of the CDR3 is TGTGCCAGCAGTGTAAGTGTAGCGACGAACGACAATGAGCAGTTCTTC. It translates to CASSVSVATNDNEQFF. Variable domain in full (rest from reference TRBV2 and TRBJ2-1): EPEVTQTPSHQVTQMGQEVILRCVPISNHLYFYWYRQILGQKVEFLVSFYNNEISEKSEIFDDQFSVERPDGSNFTLKIRSTKLEDSAMYFCASSVSVATNDNEQFFGPGTRLTVL.

This chain joins TRBV18 and TRBJ2-1; possible D gene TRBD2, 5 bases. CDR3 length equals 15 residues. V was pared by 2 bases and J by 6 bases, with 14 bases between. Germline lookup yields CDR1 KGHSH and CDR2 LQKENI. The chain's CDR3 is CASSPISDPTNEQFF. CDR3 bases: TGTGCCAGCTCACCAATTAGCGACCCTACCAATGAGCAGTTCTTC.

In this sample, this clone turned up once. V usage is TRBV19 and J usage is TRBJ2-1; 9 bases match TRBD2. There are 15 residues in the CDR3. Germline values: CDR1 LNHDA, CDR2 SQIVND (reference sequence). The V and J ends lost 5 bases and 10 bases, in that order; junction bases with no gene match: 12. The CDR3 sequence: CASSASLGLAHEQFF. CDR3 sequence (DNA): TGTGCCAGTAGTGCCAGTCTGGGACTAGCCCACGAGCAGTTCTTC.

The chain combines TRBV27 with TRBJ2-3; no clear D. CDR1 is MNHEY and CDR2 is SMNVEV in the germline V gene (reference sequence). The CDR3 consists of 14 residues. The V and J ends lost 1 base and 4 bases respectively, with 9 bases between them. CDR3 coding DNA: TGTGCCAGCAGTTTATTGCTAGAGGCAGATACGCAGTATTTT. Protein product: CASSLLLEADTQYF.

This clone was counted a few times. The rearrangement uses TRBV4-1 and TRBJ2-7; TRBD2 aligns across 10 bases. This CDR3 has 17 amino acids. Germline loops: CDR1 MGHRA, CDR2 YSYEKL. Trimming at V came to 4 bases and at J to 2 bases, leaving 11 bases not matched to a gene. The CDR3 loop is CASSPWTSGQNPYEQYF. CDR3 coding DNA: TGCGCCAGCAGCCCTTGGACTAGCGGACAAAATCCCTACGAGCAGTACTTC.

The rearrangement uses TRBV28 and TRBJ2-7, with TRBD1 matching 7 bases. CDR1 MDHEN and CDR2 SYDVKM come from the germline V gene. The CDR3 is made up of 13 amino acids. V lost 4 bases and J lost 0; bases outside the gene matches: 0. In DNA, the CDR3 is TGTGCCAGCAGTTGGGACAGCTCCTACGAGCAGTACTTC. Translated: CASSWDSSYEQYF.

The chain employs TRBV28 and TRBJ2-1, with TRBD2 matching 9 bases. The V gene's germline CDR1 is MDHEN and CDR2 SYDVKM. The CDR3 is made up of 14 amino acids. The V gene end was trimmed by 5 bases and the J gene end by 5 bases; junction bases not matched to a gene: 4. In DNA form, the CDR3 reads TGTGCCAGCAGTGTGACTAGCGGACACAATGAGCAGTTCTTC. Translating it yields CASSVTSGHNEQFF.

V is TRBV14 and J is TRBJ2-6, with 9 nucleotides matching TRBD1. The trim removed 8 bases at V and 5 bases at J, leaving 19 bases unmatched. CDR1 and CDR2 (germline): SGHDN, FVKESK. The CDR3 length is 19 residues. The CDR3 nucleotides read TGTGCCAGCTCAACCTTTCCGGGACAGGGAAACACCAGGGCCAACGTCCTGACTTTC. Translation gives CASSTFPGQGNTRANVLTF.